This T cell receptor (beta chain) was recovered during a study of T cells in Graves' hyperthyroidism and ophthalmopathy. Findings and limits, study-wide: Ophthalmopathy was identified by the model a median about 6 months ahead of onset. Appearing also in blood were most of the thyroid clonotypes expanded above 0.001.

Reasons for excluding patients were uncontrolled infection, other autoimmune disease, pregnancy or lactation. The germline V gene encodes CDR1 LGHDT and CDR2 YNNKEL (reference sequence). V lost 1 base, J lost 2 bases, and 9 bases lay in between. The CDR3 totals 14 residues. This clonotype was counted at least ten times. Its cognate antigen is unknown. Amplification of TCR beta CDR3 regions was performed using RNA transcripts as template. Researchers ran a first-round RT-PCR on the TCR CDR3 using the HTBI primer set. TCRdb re-called the multiplex PCR reads through MiXCR, storing one row per CDR3 protein. This table has about 290,000 distinct CDR3 sequences, around 13% appearing once.

Sequencing was carried out using blood. The receptor was isolated from a woman in her forties with Graves' hyperthyroidism. The V and J genes are TRBV3-1 and TRBJ2-7; D remains unclear. This CDR3 reads CASSQARTPYEQYF. The CDR3, as DNA: TGTGCCAGCAGCCAAGCGCGGACCCCCTACGAGCAGTACTTC.